This TCR beta chain was retrieved from a study of blood T cell repertoires in COVID-19. Study-wide background: Researchers got acute and convalescent COVID-19 samples from the United States, Italy and Spain. PBMCs, B-cell-depleted T cells, or T cells were the source of the cDNA or gDNA that made up the material.

Per the study methods: Amplification with reference gene primers provided the estimates of nucleated cell counts. The table came from immunoSEQ multiplex PCR; TCRdb's copy has only in-frame clones and leaves some out. That table gives V, J and clone size, and the DNA gave D and trimming. This table has some 48,000 clones, roughly nine tenths appearing once. The CDR3 sequence is 14 residues long. Trimming removed 4 bases at V and 4 bases at J, with 15 bases between. The germline gives CDR1 SGDLS, CDR2 YYNGEE. The sample comprised peripheral blood. The receptor was isolated from a human donor in a cohort sampled during active COVID-19. The J gene is TRBJ2-7, the V gene TRBV9; D perhaps matches TRBD1 (8 bases). CDR3 region: CASSFGQGGYEQYF. DNA of the CDR3: TGTGCCAGCAGCTTTGGACAGGGAGGGTACGAGCAGTACTTC.